This T cell receptor (beta chain) derives from a study of T-cell memory formation after mild COVID-19. Study at large: TCR clusters were largely donor specific. Study-level findings and limits: Pre-infection memory contained some responding clones, which suggested that cross-reactive memory had joined.

Notes on this clonotype: The target antigen is unknown.

TCRdb ran MiXCR on the 5' RACE reads and lists one entry per CDR3 protein. Of about 390,000 distinct CDR3 sequences in the sample, 15% to 20% are singletons; the top ten hold around a fifth. Sequencing used PBMCs or a T cell subset sorted from them (not recorded which). The sequence came from a young man who had mild COVID-19 (a few samples of this study predate the infection). Cell type and time point are not known.

CDR3 sequence reads: CASSIGRANVLTF. For the CDR3, the DNA is TGTGCCAGTAGTATAGGTCGGGCCAACGTCCTGACTTTC. This chain joins TRBV19 and TRBJ2-6, with D unclear. This CDR3 is built from 13 residues. Germline CDR1 and CDR2: LNHDA and SQIVND (reference sequence). Trimming took off 1 base at V and 5 bases at J, with 3 bases between the two ends.